Below are 21 T cell receptor beta chains sequenced from a single sample in a study of T-cell memory formation after mild COVID-19. TCRdb used MiXCR to reprocess the 5' RACE reads, holding one entry per CDR3 protein. In the table there are approximately 400,000 distinct CDR3 sequences, 20% to 25% of which are singletons. Sequencing input: PBMCs or a T cell subset sorted from them (not recorded which). The receptors come from an adult woman who had mild COVID-19 (a few samples of this study predate the infection). Cell type and time point are not known.

The chain combines TRBV11-2 with TRBJ2-2; 11 positions agree with TRBD2. This CDR3 spans 20 amino acids. Unmatched junction bases numbered 18, after V lost 2 bases and J lost 7 bases. Germline CDR1 is SGHAT and CDR2 is FQNNGV. Here the CDR3 reads CASSLIQGVAGGPRGGELFF. CDR3 in DNA: TGTGCCAGCAGCTTAATCCAGGGGGTAGCGGGAGGGCCTCGTGGCGGGGAGCTGTTTTTT.

This clonotype was detected a few times. The chain carries TRBV7-8 and TRBJ2-5, with 10 bases lining up with TRBD2. CDR1 SGHVS and CDR2 FQNEAQ come from the germline V gene. The V gene end was trimmed by 5 bases and the J gene end by 5 bases; junction bases not matched to a gene: 11. This CDR3 comprises 16 residues. In DNA, the CDR3 is TGTGCCAGCAGCAAGAGCAGCGGGGGGGCCCGTGAGACCCAGTACTTC. Its protein is CASSKSSGGARETQYF.

This clonotype was detected only a few times. The CDR3 DNA sequence: TGTGCCAGCAGCCCCTGGACGGAAAAAGAGACCCAGTACTTC. Translation: CASSPWTEKETQYF. J is TRBJ2-5 and V is TRBV7-9; D ambiguous. Germline V gene lookup returns CDR1 SEHNR and CDR2 FQNEAQ (reference sequence). V lost 5 bases to trimming and J lost 3 bases, with 13 bases between them. This CDR3 is built from 14 residues.

This clonotype has a count of ten or more. The chain recombines TRBV4-1 with TRBJ2-1, with D maybe TRBD2 (7 bases). CDR1 and CDR2 (germline): MGHRA, YSYEKL. V was pared by 4 bases and J by 9 bases, with 19 bases between. This CDR3 has 15 amino acids. Written as DNA, the CDR3 is TGCGCCAGCAGCCCCCTACATGGGGGGGCCGCTGAGCAGTTCTTC. Translation: CASSPLHGGAAEQFF.

The V and J genes are TRBV6-5 and TRBJ1-2; TRBD1 matches 7 bases. The V and J ends lost 8 bases and 8 bases, in that order; junction bases with no gene match: 8. The V gene's germline CDR1 is MNHEY and CDR2 SVGAGI. This CDR3 spans 12 amino acids. The CDR3 loop is CASGPTGFGYTF. DNA of the CDR3: TGTGCCAGCGGACCGACAGGGTTCGGCTACACCTTC.

This chain links TRBV27 with TRBJ1-1, with 7 positions matching TRBD1. CDR1 is MNHEY and CDR2 is SMNVEV in the germline V gene (reference sequence). The CDR3 sequence is 14 residues long. V lost 5 bases and J lost 1; bases outside the gene matches: 4. The CDR3 bases are TGTGCCAGCAGTCGGGACAGAACGAACACTGAAGCTTTCTTT. Translation gives CASSRDRTNTEAFF.

The V gene is TRBV20-1, the J gene TRBJ1-1; weak D call: TRBD1 (5 bases). The CDR3 sequence is 12 residues long. Germline V CDR1 and CDR2: DFQATT, SNEGSKA (reference sequence). The V end lost 3 bases, the J end lost 3 bases, and 8 bases lay between the germline ends. This chain's CDR3 is CSASSGHTEAFF. The CDR3 DNA is TGCAGTGCTAGTTCAGGGCACACTGAAGCTTTCTTT.

V gene TRBV19 combines with J gene TRBJ2-1, with 8 bases aligning to TRBD2. The junction had 4 bases not matched to a gene; V was cut back by 0 bases and J by 3 bases. The CDR3 runs 16 residues. The germline gives CDR1 LNHDA, CDR2 SQIVND (reference sequence). The CDR3 DNA reads TGTGCCAGTAGTATAGATCGGAGCGGGAGCTACAATGAGCAGTTCTTC. Translation: CASSIDRSGSYNEQFF.

The genes are TRBV18 and TRBJ1-1, with TRBD1 matching over 9 bases. Germline V CDR1 and CDR2: KGHSH, LQKENI. This CDR3 spans 17 amino acids. J was trimmed by 0 bases and V by 2 bases; bases with no gene match: 7. The CDR3: CASSPTTGGSMNTEAFF. The CDR3 DNA follows: TGTGCCAGCTCACCAACAACAGGGGGCTCGATGAACACTGAAGCTTTCTTT.

This clonotype was detected only a few times. The J gene is TRBJ1-1, the V gene TRBV14; 7 bases fit TRBD1. The CDR3 runs 14 residues. Per the germline V gene, CDR1 is SGHDN and CDR2 is FVKESK. With 0 bases clipped from V and 5 bases from J, the junction kept 3 bases outside the gene matches. The CDR3 reads CASSQDPGQTEAFF. The CDR3 nucleotides read TGTGCCAGCAGCCAAGACCCGGGACAGACTGAAGCTTTCTTT.

The chain links TRBV5-1 to TRBJ2-2; D perhaps matches TRBD2 (5 bases). CDR1 SGHRS and CDR2 YFSETQ come from the germline V gene. Trimming cost V 1 base and J 3 bases, with 13 bases left between them. The CDR3 loop spans 16 amino acids. Written as DNA, the CDR3 is TGCGCCAGCAGCTTGTTGAGTCCCGGGGACACCGGGGAGCTGTTTTTT. Translating it yields CASSLLSPGDTGELFF.

J is TRBJ2-7 and V is TRBV12-3 or TRBV12-4; D not resolved. The CDR3 loop spans 15 amino acids. The V and J ends lost 3 bases and 0 bases respectively, with 12 bases between them. The CDR3 protein is CASSFYPRSSYEQYF. The CDR3 bases are TGTGCCAGCAGTTTTTATCCCAGGAGCTCCTACGAGCAGTACTTC.

The chain links TRBV12-3 or TRBV12-4 to TRBJ2-3; 9 nucleotides agree with TRBD2. V gave up 4 bases and J gave up 3 bases; unmatched junction bases: 8. This CDR3 is 16 amino acids long. The CDR3 DNA follows: TGTGCCAGCAGTTCCGGGACTAGCAGGTCAACAGATACGCAGTATTTT. It codes for CASSSGTSRSTDTQYF.

The table lists this clonotype with a few counts. J is TRBJ1-2 and V is TRBV7-2; 8 bases are shared with TRBD1. The CDR3 totals 15 residues. The germline V gene encodes CDR1 SGHTA and CDR2 FQGNSA. With 5 bases clipped from V and 8 bases from J, the junction kept 13 bases outside the gene matches. The DNA for the CDR3 is TGTGCCAGCAGCCGCGGCGGACAGGGAATGGGGGGCTACACCTTC. It specifies CASSRGGQGMGGYTF.

This clonotype has just a few counts. The V and J genes are TRBV12-3 or TRBV12-4 and TRBJ1-5, with a tentative D call TRBD1 (5 bases). V shed 2 bases and J shed 6 bases, with 11 bases lying between them. CDR3 length: 14 residues. CDR3 coding DNA: TGTGCCAGCAGTTTAAGGGGTCAGGGTCAGCCCCAGCATTTT. Its protein is CASSLRGQGQPQHF.

The chain is built from TRBV19 and TRBJ2-4, with D perhaps TRBD2 (5 bases). The CDR3 loop spans 12 amino acids. With 10 bases removed from V and 6 bases from J, the gap between germline ends came to 13 bases. Germline V gene data show CDR1 as LNHDA and CDR2 as SQIVND (reference sequence). CDR3 amino acids: CATASGVNIQYF. The CDR3 DNA is TGTGCCACCGCTTCCGGGGTAAACATTCAGTACTTC.

Here the CDR3 reads CASSGRQPSSLAGGLNTEAFF. For the CDR3, the DNA is TGCGCCAGCAGCGGTAGGCAGCCAAGCTCCCTTGCAGGGGGGCTGAACACTGAAGCTTTCTTT. This sequence joins TRBV4-1 and TRBJ1-1; 7 bases map to TRBD1. This CDR3 is 21 amino acids long. Losses at the gene ends were 5 bases for V and 0 bases for J; bases not matched to a gene: 24. Germline CDR1 is MGHRA and CDR2 is YSYEKL.

V and J are TRBV7-3 and TRBJ2-3, with TRBD2 matching 8 bases. The CDR3 has 18 amino acids. Germline loops: CDR1 SGHTA, CDR2 FQGTGA. V was pared by 4 bases and J by 1 base, with 13 bases of the junction left unmatched. The CDR3 protein is CASSSYERGTGGTDTQYF. For the CDR3, the DNA is TGTGCCAGCAGCTCGTACGAGCGGGGGACTGGGGGCACAGATACGCAGTATTTT.

Only a few counts were recorded for this clonotype. The chain joins TRBV4-2 to TRBJ1-2, with D possibly being TRBD1 (5 bases). Trimming took 4 bases from V and 8 from J, leaving 26 bases between them. Germline assignment: CDR1 LGHNA and CDR2 YNFKEQ. The CDR3 loop spans 17 amino acids. DNA of the CDR3: TGTGCCAGCAGCCCCCAGGGAGAGAGGCAAGGGAAGAGGGGCTACACCTTC. Its translation: CASSPQGERQGKRGYTF.

This chain links TRBV7-9 with TRBJ1-6; D gene ambiguous. Germline V gives CDR1 SEHNR, CDR2 FQNEAQ (reference sequence). Trimming shortened V by 5 bases and J by 10 bases, and 12 bases separated the two germline ends. This CDR3 is built from 13 residues. As DNA, the CDR3 is TGTGCCAGCAGCGCCAGCATAACCTCACCCCTCCACTTT. This codes for CASSASITSPLHF.

The chain links TRBV5-1 to TRBJ2-3, with 12 bases identical to TRBD2. Germline trimming cut 0 bases from V and 4 bases from J; bases unmatched to any gene: 3. Germline values: CDR1 SGHRS, CDR2 YFSETQ. This CDR3 is built from 16 residues. The CDR3 is CASSLGLAGVADTQYF. The CDR3 DNA follows: TGCGCCAGCAGCTTGGGACTAGCGGGAGTTGCAGATACGCAGTATTTT.